The clone carrying this TCR beta chain was seen a single time. Antigen specificity is unknown. At one of its ends the junction is not consistent with the germline gene, which may arise from a read error. A primer in the constant region served to generate TCR beta cDNA from roughly 550 ng of total RNA. TCR beta libraries came from three nested multiplex PCR rounds using slightly modified ARM-PCR. TCRdb processed the multiplex PCR reads anew with MiXCR; each CDR3 protein has one entry. The table lists around 100,000 distinct CDR3 sequences, around 63% of them singletons. The data belong to a study of tumor-infiltrating lymphocytes in primary liver carcinoma. At the level of the study: Patients, male and female, were 30 to 69 years old.

Regarding the study as a whole: Relative to blood, tumors carried a significantly larger fraction of the repertoire in their top 250 clones (p = 0.039).

Starting material for RNA and DNA co-extraction consisted of about 20-30 mg of unsorted bulk tissue. This TCR was recovered from a woman aged 60 to 75 with primary liver carcinoma and hepatitis B virus infection. Sample: liver tumor tissue from sampling region 5. Subset indicated: tumor region T5, tumor centre.

The CDR3 DNA reads as TGTGCCAGCAGTTACTCGCAGGAGTCTAACTATGGCTACAGATTC. Protein sequence: CASSYSQESNYGYRF. J is TRBJ1-2 and V is TRBV6-5, with D hard to call. Looked up from germline, CDR1 is MNHEY and CDR2 is SVGAGI. The CDR3 spans 15 residues.